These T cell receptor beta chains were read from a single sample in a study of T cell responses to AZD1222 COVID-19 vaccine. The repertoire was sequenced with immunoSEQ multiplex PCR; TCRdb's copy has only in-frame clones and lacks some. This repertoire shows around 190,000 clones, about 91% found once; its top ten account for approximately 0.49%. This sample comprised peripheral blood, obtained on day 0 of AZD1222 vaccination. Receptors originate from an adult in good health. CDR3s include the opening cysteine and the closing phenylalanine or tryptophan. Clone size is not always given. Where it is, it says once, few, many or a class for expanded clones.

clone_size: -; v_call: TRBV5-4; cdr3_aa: CASSLGAGREQFF
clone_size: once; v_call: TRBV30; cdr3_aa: CAWSAWAENQPQHF
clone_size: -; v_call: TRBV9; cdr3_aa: CASGRDTDTQYF
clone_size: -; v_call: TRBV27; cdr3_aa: CASSNLFGGFTDTQYF
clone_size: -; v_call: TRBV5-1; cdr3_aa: CASSLSSGTGPGELFF
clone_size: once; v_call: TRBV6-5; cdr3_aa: CASSRGAQEGDTQYF
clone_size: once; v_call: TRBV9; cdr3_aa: CASSVGVGGRSGNTIYF
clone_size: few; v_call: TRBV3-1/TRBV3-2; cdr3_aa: CASSQPPSFPNSPLHF
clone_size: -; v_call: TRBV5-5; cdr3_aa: CASSLGLAGTYNEQFF
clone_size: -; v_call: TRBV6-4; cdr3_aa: CASSDSIGAGANVLTF
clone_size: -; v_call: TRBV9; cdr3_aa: CASSVAGDGYTF
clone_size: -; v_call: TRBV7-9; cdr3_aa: CASSSVRTPAFF
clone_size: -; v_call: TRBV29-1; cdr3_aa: CSVARGQGEKLFF
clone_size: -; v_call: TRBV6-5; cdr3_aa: CASSPPAGTEAFF
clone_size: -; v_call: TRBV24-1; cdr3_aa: CATSDHSTGGDYGYTF
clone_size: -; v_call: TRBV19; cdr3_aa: CASGTRGMGEQYF
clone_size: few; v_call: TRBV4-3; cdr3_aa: CASSQVEGNGYTF
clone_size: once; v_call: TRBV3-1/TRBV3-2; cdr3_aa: CASSQDNAGWGYTF
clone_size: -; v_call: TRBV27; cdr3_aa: CASATGGAIYEQYF
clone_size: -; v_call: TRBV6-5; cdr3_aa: CASSYSRTGFGYGYTF
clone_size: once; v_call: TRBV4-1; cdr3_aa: CASTTVGAKNIQYF
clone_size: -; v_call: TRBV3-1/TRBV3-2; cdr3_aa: CVSSGNRGSPLHF
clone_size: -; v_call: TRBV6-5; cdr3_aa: CASSPRGNREKFF
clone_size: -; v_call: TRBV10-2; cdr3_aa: CASTDGFESSPLHF
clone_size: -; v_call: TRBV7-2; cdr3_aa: CASSLIGLYNEQFF
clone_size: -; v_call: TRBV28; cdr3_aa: CASNSLLSNQPQHF
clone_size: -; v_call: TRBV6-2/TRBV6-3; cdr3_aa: CASSTPGQGSQPQHF
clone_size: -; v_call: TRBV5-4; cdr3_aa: CASSFQGTLPYEQYF
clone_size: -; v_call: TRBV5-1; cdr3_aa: CASSLQGGQETQYF
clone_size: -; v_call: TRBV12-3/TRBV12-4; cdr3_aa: CASSFGLPEAFF
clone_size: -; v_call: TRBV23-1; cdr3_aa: CASSQTTGEGQPQHF
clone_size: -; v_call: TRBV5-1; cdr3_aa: CASSPDGDWGTGELFF
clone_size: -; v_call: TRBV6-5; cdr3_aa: CASRATSGDQETQYF
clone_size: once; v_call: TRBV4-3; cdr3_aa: CASSQDLLENQPQHF
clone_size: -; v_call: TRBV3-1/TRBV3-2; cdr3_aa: CASSLGGGLAEAFF
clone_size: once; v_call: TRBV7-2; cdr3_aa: CASSNLYTDTQYF
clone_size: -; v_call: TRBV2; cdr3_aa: CAAGNTEAFF
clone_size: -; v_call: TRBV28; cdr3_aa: CASSLGSNYGYTF
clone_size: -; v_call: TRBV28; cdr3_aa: CASSPGMLSGSNEQFF
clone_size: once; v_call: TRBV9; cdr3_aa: CASSFGRDGYTF
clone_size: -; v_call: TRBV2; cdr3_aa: CASSRQGGNSPLHF
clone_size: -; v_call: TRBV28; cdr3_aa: CASRPYRGFKSEAFF
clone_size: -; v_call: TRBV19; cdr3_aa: CASSIFVSYEQYF
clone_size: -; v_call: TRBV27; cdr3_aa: CASSGGYGNQPQHF
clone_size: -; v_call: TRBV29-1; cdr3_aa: CSVEASGRVYEQYF